The 22 T cell receptor beta chains in this list originate from one sample, sequenced in a study of T-cell reconstitution after alpha-beta-depleted transplantation in children (dated by TCRdb to the mid-2010s). Library method: PCR. For sequencing, an Illumina HiSeq 2500 was employed. To normalize quantification of the TCRbeta repertoire, the TCR libraries were built with molecular barcoding that relied on unique molecular identifiers. TCRdb trimmed public reads at Q25 via fastp, called clones via MiXCR and kept in-frame beta chains. Here each entry gathers all rows of one CDR3 protein and keeps the most common genes and DNA. The sample yields hundreds of thousands of distinct CDR3 sequences; more than 20% were counted once. About 5% of the sample is in the top ten clones. The treatment or condition label of this sample denotes: allogeneic hematopoietic cell transplantation with graft depleted of TCRalphabeta T cells and CD19 B cells.

The sequencing here drew on PBMCs, mostly from graft donor cells, taken 360 days after TCRalphabeta/CD19-depleted stem cell transplant. The source is a female patient aged 2-9 years who had a stem cell transplant for congenital amegakaryocytic thrombocytopenia, so the T cells may come from the graft donor.

The J gene is TRBJ2-5, the V gene TRBV29-1; D gene unclear. The V end was cut by 5 bases, the J end by 0 bases, with 10 bases between. CDR1 and CDR2 from the germline V gene are SQVTM and ANQGSEA. The length of the CDR3 is 13 residues. The CDR3 protein is CSVSEEYQETQYF. The CDR3 DNA follows: TGCAGCGTTAGCGAGGAGTACCAAGAGACCCAGTACTTC.

The chain links TRBV2 to TRBJ2-5; weak D call: TRBD1 (7 bases). Germline assignment: CDR1 SNHLY and CDR2 FYNNEI. CDR3 length: 16 residues. Trimming left V 0 bases short and J 0 bases short, with 11 bases between. The CDR3 loop reads CASSEARGTDQETQYF. CDR3 DNA: TGTGCCAGCAGTGAAGCCCGGGGGACAGACCAAGAGACCCAGTACTTC.

The chain links TRBV6-1 to TRBJ2-5; the match to TRBD2 covers 9 bases. V gave up 8 bases and J gave up 5 bases; unmatched junction bases: 9. Germline V lookup: CDR1 MNHNS, CDR2 SASEGT. This CDR3 spans 14 amino acids. CDR3 amino acids: CASWSGGSGETQYF. The CDR3 DNA sequence: TGTGCCAGCTGGAGCGGGGGGTCGGGGGAGACCCAGTACTTC.

This clonotype was detected many times. This sequence joins TRBV24-1 and TRBJ2-3; 8 bases line up with TRBD1. The germline gives CDR1 KGHDR, CDR2 SFDVKD. Trimming cost V 4 bases and J 6 bases; bases outside gene matches: 11. This CDR3 region has 16 residues. The CDR3 nucleotides read TGTGCCACCAGTGACAAGACAGGGGATAAAGGTGATACGCAGTATTTT. It codes for CATSDKTGDKGDTQYF.

This clonotype occurred a few times. The rearrangement uses TRBV30 and TRBJ2-1; weak D call: TRBD1 (6 bases). V shed 0 bases and J shed 7 bases, with 13 bases lying between them. Germline V gene lookup returns CDR1 GTSNPN and CDR2 SVGIG (reference sequence). The CDR3 loop spans 14 amino acids. The CDR3 sequence: CAWSVDSGRNEQFF. The DNA for the CDR3 is TGTGCCTGGAGTGTGGACAGCGGACGGAATGAGCAGTTCTTC.

The chain links TRBV4-3 to TRBJ2-5; 8 nucleotides align to TRBD2. V dropped 4 bases and J dropped 0; count of bases not matched to a gene: 4. Germline-derived CDR1 and CDR2 are LGHNA and YSLEER. CDR3 length equals 15 residues. CDR3 amino acids: CASSRGSGNQETQYF. The CDR3 DNA sequence: TGCGCCAGCAGCCGTGGTAGCGGGAACCAAGAGACCCAGTACTTC.

This clonotype was picked up a small number of times. V usage is TRBV20-1 and J usage is TRBJ2-6; possible D gene TRBD1, 5 bases. Germline V gives CDR1 DFQATT, CDR2 SNEGSKA (reference sequence). The V end lost 1 base, the J end lost 0 bases, and 16 bases lay between the germline ends. CDR3 length equals 18 residues. This CDR3 is CSARVPEGAGSGANVLTF. The CDR3 nucleotides are TGCAGTGCTAGAGTACCTGAAGGGGCCGGCTCTGGGGCCAACGTCCTGACTTTC.

The J gene is TRBJ1-1, the V gene TRBV5-1, with a tentative D call TRBD1 (6 bases). The CDR3 runs 15 residues. The germline V and J ends were trimmed by 4 bases and 7 bases, with 20 bases remaining between them. In germline, CDR1 is SGHRS, CDR2 YFSETQ. CDR3 loop: CASSATVGGSNEAFF. CDR3 DNA sequence: TGCGCCAGCAGCGCCACCGTCGGGGGCTCCAATGAAGCTTTCTTT. The whole variable domain, remainder taken from reference TRBV5-1 and TRBJ1-1, is KAGVTQTPRYLIKTRGQQVTLSCSPISGHRSVSWYQQTPGQGLQFLFEYFSETQRNKGNFPGRFSGRQFSNSRSEMNVSTLELGDSALYLCASSATVGGSNEAFFGQGTRLTVV.

This clonotype was seen only a few times. The genes are TRBV11-3 and TRBJ2-3; maybe TRBD2 (6 bases). Germline loops: CDR1 SGHNT, CDR2 YENEEA. CDR3 size: 17 residues. Trimming left V 1 base short and J 4 bases short, with 18 bases between. In DNA, the CDR3 is TGTGCCAGCAGCTTAGGCCCTATCGGGGGTAACTCAGATACGCAGTATTTT. Protein sequence: CASSLGPIGGNSDTQYF.

The sample holds many counts of this clonotype. The rearrangement links TRBV5-1 to TRBJ2-5; TRBD1 agrees at 9 bases. Germline CDR1 is SGHRS and CDR2 is YFSETQ. This CDR3 has 16 residues. The ends lost 0 bases at V and 5 bases at J; junction bases unmatched: 8. In nucleotides, the CDR3 is TGCGCCAGCAGCTTGGTTTCGGACAGGGGTTATGAGACCCAGTACTTC. Its protein product is CASSLVSDRGYETQYF.

The chain joins TRBV20-1 to TRBJ2-1, with 12 bases matching TRBD2. Germline trimming cut 6 bases from V and 5 bases from J; bases unmatched to any gene: 14. This CDR3 region has 17 residues. From germline, CDR1 is DFQATT and CDR2 SNEGSKA (reference sequence). The CDR3 is CSARTSGAGVVHNEQFF. CDR3 nucleotides: TGCAGTGCCCGGACTAGCGGGGCTGGTGTTGTGCACAATGAGCAGTTCTTC.

The rearrangement links TRBV18 to TRBJ2-4; TRBD1 matches 9 bases. CDR1 is KGHSH, CDR2 LQKENI, per germline. V lost 3 bases, J lost 4 bases, and 7 bases stayed unmatched. The CDR3 is made up of 16 amino acids. The CDR3 DNA follows: TGTGCCAGCTCACCGATAGCTGGGACAGGGAAAAACATTCAGTACTTC. Protein: CASSPIAGTGKNIQYF.

This clonotype was counted ten times or more. This chain connects TRBV5-5 to TRBJ2-7, with TRBD1 identical over 9 bases. CDR3 size: 14 residues. Trimming removed 2 bases from V and 6 bases from J; junction bases left unmatched: 6. CDR1 and CDR2 (germline): SGHKS, YYEKEE (reference sequence). CDR3 in amino acids: CASSFDRGTREQYF. The CDR3 DNA is TGTGCCAGCAGCTTTGACAGGGGGACTCGCGAGCAGTACTTC. Full variable domain (rest looked up from reference TRBV5-5 and TRBJ2-7): DAGVTQSPTHLIKTRGQQVTLRCSPISGHKSVSWYQQVLGQGPQFIFQYYEKEERGRGNFPDRFSARQFPNYSSELNVNALLLGDSALYLCASSFDRGTREQYFGPGTRLTVT.

V and J are TRBV6-1 and TRBJ2-1; 7 bases agree with TRBD2. After removal of 4 bases from V and 1 base from J, the junction contained 4 bases not matched to a gene. The germline gives CDR1 MNHNS, CDR2 SASEGT. The CDR3 is 15 amino acids. Here the CDR3 reads CASSVSGNSYNEQFF. CDR3 in DNA: TGTGCCAGCAGTGTCAGCGGGAATTCCTACAATGAGCAGTTCTTC.

This clonotype was seen only a few times. This chain uses TRBV12-3 or TRBV12-4 with TRBJ1-1; no clear D. Trimming took 2 bases from V and 1 from J, leaving 14 bases between them. The CDR3 extends over 16 amino acids. Here the CDR3 reads CASSLSNRLPNTEAFF. Written as DNA, the CDR3 is TGTGCCAGCAGTTTATCCAACAGACTTCCGAACACTGAAGCTTTCTTT.

This clonotype was seen a handful of times. V usage is TRBV12-1 and J usage is TRBJ2-2; the table's D call, TRBD2, has no DNA check behind it. TRBV12-1 is a pseudogene. This CDR3 is 17 amino acids long. CDR3 loop: CASSSNPGTSGRRELFF. CDR3 DNA: TGTGCCAGCAGCTCCAACCCCGGGACTAGCGGGAGACGGGAGCTGTTTTTT.

The chain couples TRBV27 to TRBJ2-7; possibly TRBD1 for D (6 bases). This CDR3 has 13 residues. Trimming took 6 bases from V and 2 from J, leaving 11 bases between them. Germline-derived CDR1 and CDR2 are MNHEY and SMNVEV (reference sequence). CDR3 amino acids: CASSQGQPYEQYF. DNA of the CDR3: TGTGCCAGCAGCCAAGGACAGCCCTACGAGCAGTACTTC.

In its sample, this clonotype was seen many times. The chain links TRBV7-8 to TRBJ2-5; no firm D call. Per the germline V gene, CDR1 is SGHVS and CDR2 is FQNEAQ. The CDR3 totals 13 residues. The V and J ends lost 5 bases and 3 bases respectively, with 10 bases between them. The CDR3 loop reads CASSVIREETQYF. The CDR3 DNA is TGTGCCAGCAGCGTGATTCGGGAAGAGACCCAGTACTTC.

This clonotype was observed a few times. The CDR3 sequence is CASSYASGRRWDTGELFF. CDR3 coding DNA: TGTGCCAGCAGTTACGCTAGCGGGAGGCGGTGGGACACCGGGGAGCTGTTTTTT. The chain uses TRBV6-5 and TRBJ2-2; TRBD2 aligns across 11 bases. Losses at the gene ends were 2 bases for V and 3 bases for J; bases not matched to a gene: 8. The germline CDR1 and CDR2 sequences are MNHEY and SVGAGI. CDR3 length equals 18 residues.

This clonotype was picked up a small number of times. This sequence joins TRBV7-8 and TRBJ2-5; 7 bases map to TRBD2. The CDR3 length is 14 residues. The V gene's germline CDR1 is SGHVS and CDR2 FQNEAQ. V gave up 7 bases and J gave up 1 base; unmatched junction bases: 6. This CDR3 reads CASMLRTSQETQYF. As DNA, the CDR3 is TGTGCCAGCATGTTACGGACTAGCCAAGAGACCCAGTACTTC.

V is TRBV5-1 and J is TRBJ1-2; 7 bases line up with TRBD1. CDR3 length: 10 residues. Per the germline V gene, CDR1 is SGHRS and CDR2 is YFSETQ. After removal of 5 bases from V and 12 bases from J, the junction contained 4 bases not matched to a gene. CDR3 in DNA: TGCGCCAGCAGGAGACAGGGCGACACCTTC. It translates to CASRRQGDTF.

CDR3: CASSQQRQSSYEQYF. The CDR3 DNA reads as TGTGCCAGCAGCCAACAGCGACAGAGCTCCTACGAGCAGTACTTC. V is TRBV4-2 and J is TRBJ2-7, with D perhaps matching TRBD1 (5 bases). Per the germline V gene, CDR1 is LGHNA and CDR2 is YNFKEQ. This CDR3 comprises 15 residues. The V gene lost 2 bases and the J gene lost 0 bases, with 11 bases spanning the gap.